This entry lists 9 T cell receptor beta chains sequenced from one sample in a study of long-term antiretroviral therapy in people with HIV. This was the immunoSEQ v3.0 assay at survey level. This table comes from immunoSEQ multiplex PCR, and its TCRdb copy is limited to in-frame clones, with some not included. The table includes 30,000 to 40,000 clones, approximately 80% detected once. This material consisted of unsorted PBMCs, taken 2 years after starting antiretroviral therapy. The source is a woman between 50 and 59 years old with HIV.

The chain links TRBV19 to TRBJ1-3; D may be TRBD1 (6 bases). The CDR3 is 14 residues long. The ends were cut back, 6 bases at V and 1 base at J, with 10 bases in the middle. Germline V gene data show CDR1 as LNHDA and CDR2 as SQIVND (reference sequence). The CDR3 is CASSPTGSGNTIYF. CDR3 sequence (DNA): TGTGCCAGTAGCCCAACAGGGTCTGGAAACACCATATATTTT.

This clone was seen a single time. The J gene is TRBJ1-1, the V gene TRBV29-1; 8 positions match TRBD1. The CDR3 spans 13 residues. Trimming removed 7 bases from V and 7 bases from J; junction bases left unmatched: 11. Germline CDR1 SQVTM, CDR2 ANQGSEA. CDR3 loop: CSGCRDRTVEAFF. The CDR3 DNA sequence: TGCAGCGGCTGCCGGGACAGGACTGTTGAAGCTTTCTTT.

The chain has TRBV7-9 and TRBJ2-4, with 9 bases matching TRBD1. CDR1 and CDR2 (germline): SEHNR, FQNEAQ (reference sequence). The CDR3 loop spans 14 amino acids. The V gene end was trimmed by 5 bases and the J gene end by 5 bases; junction bases not matched to a gene: 4. CDR3 sequence (DNA): TGTGCCAGCAGCATACAGGGGGCCCAAAACATTCAGTACTTC. It specifies CASSIQGAQNIQYF.

This chain uses TRBV7-2 with TRBJ2-3; 11 bases match TRBD2. Germline-derived CDR1 and CDR2 are SGHTA and FQGNSA. The CDR3 extends over 15 amino acids. The junction had 3 bases not matched to a gene; V was cut back by 3 bases and J by 4 bases. The CDR3 sequence is CASSFSGGAADTQYF. The CDR3 DNA follows: TGTGCCAGCAGCTTTAGCGGGGGGGCTGCAGATACGCAGTATTTT.

This clone was counted only a few times. This sequence joins TRBV6-5 and TRBJ2-7, with TRBD1 matching 7 bases. The ends lost 5 bases at V and 7 bases at J; junction bases unmatched: 5. CDR1 is MNHEY and CDR2 is SVGAGI in the germline V gene. The CDR3 contains 12 residues. CDR3 DNA: TGTGCCAGCAGTCGACAGGGTGGGGAGCAGTACTTC. This translates into CASSRQGGEQYF.

This clone was seen a single time. The V and J genes are TRBV12-5 and TRBJ2-7; D is unresolved. The CDR3 is made up of 19 amino acids. V was shortened by 2 bases and J by 7 bases, with 30 bases between the two germline ends. Germline CDR1 and CDR2: LGHNT and FRNRAP. The CDR3 region is CASGLSVQNTLGPGIEQYV. DNA of the CDR3: TGTGCTAGTGGTTTGTCGGTCCAAAATACTTTGGGTCCTGGAATTGAGCAGTACGTC.

This clone was seen just once. The genes are TRBV18 and TRBJ2-1; TRBD2 agrees at 8 bases. The ends lost 4 bases at V and 9 bases at J; junction bases unmatched: 8. The CDR3 spans 14 residues. Germline V gene lookup returns CDR1 KGHSH and CDR2 LQKENI. CDR3 coding DNA: TGTGCCAGCTCACGCCCGGGACTAGGAGTTGAGCAGTTCTTC. Protein sequence: CASSRPGLGVEQFF.

This chain uses TRBV5-1 with TRBJ2-3; 12 bases align to TRBD1. The CDR3 is 15 amino acids. Per the germline V gene, CDR1 is SGHRS and CDR2 is YFSETQ. The V segment lost 3 bases and the J segment 6 bases; nucleotides outside the gene matches: 5. CDR3 DNA: TGCGCCAGCAGCTCCGGGACAGGGGGCCCGGATACGCAGTATTTT. Encoded protein: CASSSGTGGPDTQYF.

The CDR3 region is CASSLSGLAENNEQFF. CDR3 DNA sequence: TGTGCCAGCAGCTTAAGTGGACTAGCGGAGAACAATGAGCAGTTCTTC. This sequence joins TRBV7-3 and TRBJ2-1; 10 nucleotides agree with TRBD2. Germline V gene sequence: CDR1 SGHTA, CDR2 FQGTGA. The CDR3 consists of 16 residues. The V gene end was trimmed by 1 base and the J gene end by 5 bases; junction bases not matched to a gene: 5.